These 6 T cell receptor beta chains were sequenced from one sample in a study of cytomegalovirus exposure and HLA in healthy donors. The PCR had 60 Vbeta and 13 Jbeta primers. Using immunoSEQ multiplex PCR, the repertoire was profiled, and TCRdb retains in-frame clones only, with some absent. The data contain 120,000 to 150,000 clones, about 75% of them seen just once; the ten biggest clones take up less than 2%. Material for sequencing was PBMCs. These receptors came from a woman under 40 in good health and CMV-seronegative.

The rearrangement joins TRBV4-1 to TRBJ2-3; maybe TRBD1 (6 bases). Germline CDR1 is MGHRA and CDR2 is YSYEKL. This CDR3 region has 16 residues. The germline V and J ends were trimmed by 5 bases and 0 bases, with 15 bases remaining between them. The DNA for the CDR3 is TGCGCCAGCAGCTACCGGGACACGAAGAGCACAGATACGCAGTATTTT. Protein product: CASSYRDTKSTDTQYF.

V gene TRBV6-5 combines with J gene TRBJ1-2; 8 bases fit TRBD1. V shed 0 bases and J 8 bases; nucleotides not matched to a gene: 5. This CDR3 spans 14 amino acids. Germline CDR1 MNHEY, CDR2 SVGAGI. CDR3 region: CASSYSAGGSGYTF. The CDR3, as DNA: TGTGCCAGCAGTTACTCGGCAGGGGGCTCGGGCTACACCTTC.

This clone showed up just once. CDR3 region: CASSRDRQNEKLFF. The CDR3 DNA is TGTGCCAGCAGCCGGGACAGGCAAAATGAAAAACTGTTTTTT. The chain has TRBV7-9 and TRBJ1-4, with 8 bases aligning to TRBD1. V trimming: 5 bases; J trimming: 5 bases; junction bases outside the gene matches: 4. The CDR3 covers 14 residues. Looked up from germline, CDR1 is SEHNR and CDR2 is FQNEAQ (reference sequence).

This rearrangement joins TRBV28 to TRBJ2-6; D remains unclear. The CDR3 is made up of 13 amino acids. Germline V lookup: CDR1 MDHEN, CDR2 SYDVKM. The ends were cut back, 8 bases at V and 0 bases at J, with 5 bases in the middle. The CDR3 DNA follows: TGTGCCAGCGTCTTCTCTGGGGCCAACGTCCTGACTTTC. This sequence encodes CASVFSGANVLTF.

This clone was detected a few times. The V call is TRBV7-8, the J call TRBJ2-1, with 10 bases matching TRBD2. The germline V gene has CDR1 SGHVS and CDR2 FQNEAQ. The CDR3 runs 17 residues. With V trimmed by 5 bases and J by 5 bases, 12 bases remained unmatched. This chain's CDR3 is CASSRRLLAGNDNEQFF. CDR3 sequence (DNA): TGTGCCAGCAGCCGCCGGCTACTAGCGGGGAACGACAATGAGCAGTTCTTC.

This clone has a single count. The chain is built from TRBV27 and TRBJ1-1; TRBD1 matches at 7 bases. Germline CDR1 MNHEY, CDR2 SMNVEV (reference sequence). There are 14 residues in the CDR3. With 5 bases clipped from V and 5 bases from J, the junction kept 8 bases outside the gene matches. DNA of the CDR3: TGTGCCAGCAGTCGAACAGGGGCTGTAACTGAAGCTTTCTTT. The encoded protein is CASSRTGAVTEAFF.